Below are 6 T cell receptor beta chains sequenced from a single sample in a study of CD8 T cells in Susac syndrome. When the RNA was reverse transcribed, random hexamers were used with an input of roughly 0.45 to 1 ug. Using its own MiXCR run on the immunoSEQ multiplex PCR reads, TCRdb lists one record per CDR3 protein. The table records 180,000 or so distinct CDR3 sequences, 85% to 95% of them present only once. What was sequenced was CD4+ T cells from PBMCs. All receptors derive from a human donor in good health.

There are a few counts of this clonotype. The genes are TRBV6-5 and TRBJ2-1; 10 bases match TRBD2. V dropped 8 bases and J dropped 4; count of bases not matched to a gene: 2. The CDR3 totals 13 residues. Germline V lookup: CDR1 MNHEY, CDR2 SVGAGI. Here the CDR3 reads CASRLAGYNEQFF. CDR3 DNA sequence: TGTGCCAGCCGACTAGCGGGTTACAATGAGCAGTTCTTC.

CDR3 in DNA: TGCGCCAGCAGCACCGGGACAGGGGACACCGGGGAGCTGTTTTTT. Its translation is CASSTGTGDTGELFF. This rearrangement joins TRBV5-1 to TRBJ2-2, with 10 bases lining up with TRBD1. The CDR3 spans 15 residues. The V gene end was trimmed by 4 bases and the J gene end by 3 bases; junction bases not matched to a gene: 3. Germline V CDR1 and CDR2: SGHRS, YFSETQ.

CDR3 DNA sequence: TGTGCCAGCAGAACCACGGGGTCCTACGAGCAGTACGTC. It specifies CASRTTGSYEQYV. The J gene is TRBJ2-7, the V gene TRBV7-9; perhaps TRBD2 as D (5 bases). Per germline, CDR1 SEHNR and CDR2 FQNEAQ (reference sequence). Between the trimmed V and J ends, which lost 6 bases and 1 base, there was a span of 10 bases. This CDR3 contains 13 residues.

This sequence joins TRBV14 and TRBJ2-1; 7 bases match TRBD2. Germline V gene data show CDR1 as SGHDN and CDR2 as FVKESK. V trimming: 5 bases; J trimming: 8 bases; junction bases outside the gene matches: 6. There are 13 residues in the CDR3. CDR3 protein: CASSSGLGDEQFF. Written as DNA, the CDR3 is TGTGCCAGCAGCAGTGGACTAGGGGATGAGCAGTTCTTC.

As DNA, the CDR3 is TGCAGTGCGAGAAGAACCGGGACCTATGGCTACACCTTC. This translates into CSARRTGTYGYTF. This sequence joins TRBV20-1 and TRBJ1-2, with a possible D match to TRBD1 (5 bases). V lost 6 bases, J lost 4 bases, and 15 bases lay in between. Germline-derived CDR1 and CDR2 are DFQATT and SNEGSKA (reference sequence). The CDR3 is 13 residues long.

V and J are TRBV12-3 or TRBV12-4 and TRBJ2-3; TRBD2 aligns across 7 bases. This CDR3 has 13 residues. V trimming: 5 bases; J trimming: 4 bases; junction bases outside the gene matches: 3. CDR3 region: CASSGGRADTQYF. The CDR3 DNA is TGTGCCAGCAGTGGCGGGAGAGCAGATACGCAGTATTTT.